The 2 T cell receptor beta chains below were found in one sample sequenced in a study of T cells in Graves' hyperthyroidism and ophthalmopathy. Researchers amplified the TCR beta CDR3 regions from RNA transcripts. First-round RT-PCR with HTBI primers amplified the TCR CDR3 region. TCRdb passed the multiplex PCR reads through MiXCR, listing each CDR3 protein once. The data show hundreds of thousands of distinct CDR3 sequences, with roughly 40% seen just once and approximately 8.7% held by the top ten. Sequencing was done on a sample of blood. These receptors all stem from a man aged 18-30 years with Graves' hyperthyroidism.

The CDR3 coding sequence is TGCGCCAGCAGCGCTGGGGTCCCACTGAACTCTGGGGCCAACGTCCTGACTTTC. This gives the protein CASSAGVPLNSGANVLTF. The chain carries TRBV5-1 and TRBJ2-6; D ambiguous. Trimming pared 4 bases from V and 0 bases from J, leaving 17 bases between. This CDR3 region has 18 residues. Germline CDR1 is SGHRS and CDR2 is YFSETQ.

This clonotype came up a few times. The chain joins TRBV12-3 or TRBV12-4 to TRBJ2-7; TRBD1 aligns across 8 bases. The CDR3 runs 16 residues. V trimming: 6 bases; J trimming: 1 base; junction bases outside the gene matches: 11. The CDR3 here is CASSSADRVRSYEQYF. DNA for the CDR3: TGTGCCAGCAGCTCAGCGGACAGGGTCAGGTCCTACGAGCAGTACTTC.